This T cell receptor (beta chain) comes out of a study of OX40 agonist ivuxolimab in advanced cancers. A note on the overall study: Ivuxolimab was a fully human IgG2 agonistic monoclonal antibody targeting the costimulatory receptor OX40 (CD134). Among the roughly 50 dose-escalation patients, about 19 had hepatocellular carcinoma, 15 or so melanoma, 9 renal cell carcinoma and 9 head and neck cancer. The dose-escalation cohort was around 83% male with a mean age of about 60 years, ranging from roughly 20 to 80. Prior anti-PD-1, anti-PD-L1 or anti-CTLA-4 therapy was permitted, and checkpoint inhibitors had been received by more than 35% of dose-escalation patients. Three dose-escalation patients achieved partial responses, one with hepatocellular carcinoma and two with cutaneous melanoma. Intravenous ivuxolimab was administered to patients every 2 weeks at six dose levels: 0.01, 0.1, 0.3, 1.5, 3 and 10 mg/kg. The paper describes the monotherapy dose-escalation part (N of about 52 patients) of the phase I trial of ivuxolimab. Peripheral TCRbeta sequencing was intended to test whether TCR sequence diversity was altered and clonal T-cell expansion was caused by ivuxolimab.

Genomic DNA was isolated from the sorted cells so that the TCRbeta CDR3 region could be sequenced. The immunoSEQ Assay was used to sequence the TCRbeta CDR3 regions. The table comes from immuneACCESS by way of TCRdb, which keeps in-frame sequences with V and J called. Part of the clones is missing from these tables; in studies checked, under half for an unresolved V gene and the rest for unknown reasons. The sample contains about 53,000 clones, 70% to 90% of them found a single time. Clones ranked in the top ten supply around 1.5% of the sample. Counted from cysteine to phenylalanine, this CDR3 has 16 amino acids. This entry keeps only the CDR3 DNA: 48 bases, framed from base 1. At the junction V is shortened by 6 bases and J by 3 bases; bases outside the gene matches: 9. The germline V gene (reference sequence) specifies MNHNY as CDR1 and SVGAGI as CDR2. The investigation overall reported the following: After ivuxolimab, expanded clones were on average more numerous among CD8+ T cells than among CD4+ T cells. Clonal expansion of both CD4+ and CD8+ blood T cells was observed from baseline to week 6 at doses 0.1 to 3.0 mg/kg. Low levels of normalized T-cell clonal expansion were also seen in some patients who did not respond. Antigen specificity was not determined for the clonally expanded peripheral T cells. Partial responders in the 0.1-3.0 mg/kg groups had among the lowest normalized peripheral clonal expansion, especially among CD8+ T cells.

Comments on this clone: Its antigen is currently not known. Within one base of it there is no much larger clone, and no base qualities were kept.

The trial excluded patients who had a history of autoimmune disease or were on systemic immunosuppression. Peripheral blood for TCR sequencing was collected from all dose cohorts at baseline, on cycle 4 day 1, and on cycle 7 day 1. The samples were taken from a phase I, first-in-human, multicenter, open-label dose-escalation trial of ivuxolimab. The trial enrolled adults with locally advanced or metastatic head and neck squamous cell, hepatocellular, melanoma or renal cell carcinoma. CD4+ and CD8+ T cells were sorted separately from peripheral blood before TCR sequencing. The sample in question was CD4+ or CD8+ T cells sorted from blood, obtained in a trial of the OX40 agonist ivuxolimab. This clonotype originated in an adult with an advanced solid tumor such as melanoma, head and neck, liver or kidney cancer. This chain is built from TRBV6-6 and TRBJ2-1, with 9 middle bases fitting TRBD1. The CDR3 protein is CASRGGRTGDYNEQFF. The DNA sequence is TGTGCCAGCAGGGGGGGCAGGACAGGGGACTACAATGAGCAGTTCTTC.